The present T cell receptor (beta chain) was sequenced within a study of long-term antiretroviral therapy in people with HIV. A remark on this clone: Its antigen is unknown.

Trimming at V came to 0 bases and at J to 3 bases, leaving 8 bases not matched to a gene. The CDR3 has 17 amino acids. CDR1 and CDR2 (germline): LGHNA, YSLEER. The study, taken as a whole, reports: Whereas controls had wider CDR3 length ranges, HIV repertoires had narrower ones. Post-ART samples showed increased diversity that remained below transplant donor control levels.

Sequencing used immunoSEQ v3.0 at survey level. Profiling relied on immunoSEQ multiplex PCR, and the TCRdb table lists in-frame clones only, not all of them. The sample carries about 20,000 clones, 90% recorded once. The clonotype comes from a woman between 25 and 40 years old with HIV. The specimen was unsorted PBMCs, collected approximately 4.4 years before starting antiretroviral therapy. V gene TRBV4-3 combines with J gene TRBJ1-3; 7 bases fit TRBD1. CDR3 residues: CASSQDWIGGFGNTIYF. CDR3 bases: TGCGCCAGCAGCCAAGATTGGATAGGGGGCTTTGGAAACACCATATATTTT.